This T cell receptor (beta chain) was captured by sequencing in a study of blood T cells in healthy people across ages. Turning to this clonotype: Relative to the germline gene, one junction end is altered; a read error may explain this.

CDR1 and CDR2 from the germline V gene are SGHTA and FQGNSA. This CDR3 region has 13 residues. The second PCR ran about 6 to 11 cycles with a sample-barcoded 5' primer and J-beta primers. MiXCR, run by TCRdb on the 5' RACE reads, gives a single entry per CDR3 protein. Seen here are 1.5 million to 2 million distinct CDR3 sequences, 25% to 30% observed once, and the top ten hold roughly 8.2%. The V gene is TRBV7-2, the J gene TRBJ2-5, with no clear D. TRBJ2-7 explains the end of the DNA better; the J call may be wrong. The source is a woman aged 25 to 39 in good health. Material: blood. The DNA of the CDR3 is TGTGCCAGCAACTTAGCCTCATCCTACGAGCAGTACTTC. It codes for CASNLASSYEQYF.